In this sample, the clone carrying this T cell receptor beta chain turned up a few times. As yet, its antigen is unknown. This entry comes from a study of beta chain features in type 1 diabetes. Study summary: Cell yields, gender and age were similar in healthy donors and patients. Across the samples, about 110,000,000 sorted cells were examined in total.

Whole-study results and caveats: Naive, central memory and Treg TCRB repertoires seemed to resemble each other more closely in patients than they did in healthy donors.

What was sequenced were expressed TCRB transcripts, since all of the isolated RNA had been reverse transcribed. Libraries were prepared by immunoSEQ multiplex PCR; TCRdb keeps only in-frame clonotypes and omits some of them. The sample includes some 150,000 clones, roughly 48% seen only once; the top ten take under 0.45%. Germline CDR1 reads MNHNY; CDR2 reads SVGAGI (reference sequence). Trimming at V came to 5 bases and at J to 7 bases, leaving 3 bases not matched to a gene. There are 14 residues in the CDR3. Each of the sorted populations had a purity greater than 95%. This clonotype was sampled from a man between 18 and 29 years old in good health. V and J are TRBV6-6 and TRBJ1-6; 9 bases map to TRBD1. The sequenced sample consisted of Tregs from blood. The CDR3 DNA reads as TGTGCCAGCAGTAGAGGACAGGGGAATTCACCCCTCCACTTT. Protein sequence: CASSRGQGNSPLHF.